This T cell receptor beta chain stems from a study of cytomegalovirus exposure and HLA in healthy donors. V was trimmed by 0 bases and J by 3 bases, leaving 10 bases between them. This CDR3 has 15 amino acids. Looked up from germline, CDR1 is SGDLS and CDR2 is YYNGEE. PCR was performed using 60 Vbeta and 13 Jbeta primers. Using immunoSEQ multiplex PCR, the repertoire was profiled, and TCRdb retains in-frame clones only, with some absent. The data contain tens of thousands of clones, around 74% of them seen just once; the ten biggest clones take up 20% to 25%. Source material: PBMCs. The chain recombines TRBV9 with TRBJ1-3; TRBD1 is a possible D gene (6 bases). This TCR derives from a woman aged 25 to 39 in good health and CMV-seropositive. CDR3 in amino acids: CASSVEAGDGNTIYF. The CDR3 coding sequence is TGTGCCAGCAGCGTAGAAGCAGGGGATGGAAACACCATATATTTT.